This T cell receptor beta chain was found in a study of T cells in Graves' hyperthyroidism and ophthalmopathy. Points from the study as a whole: Ophthalmopathy, as predicted by the model, came a median roughly 6.3 months after the prediction.

Amplification targeted TCR beta CDR3 regions from RNA transcripts. Carried out on the TCR CDR3, a first-round RT-PCR used the HTBI primer set. TCRdb redid the calling of the multiplex PCR reads with MiXCR, one entry per CDR3 protein. The table lists about 370,000 distinct CDR3 sequences, 13% to 15% of them singletons, with approximately 19% in the top ten. This clonotype occurred a few times. Its antigen remains unidentified. Uncontrolled infection, other autoimmune disease, pregnancy and lactation each barred patients from inclusion. About 10 ml fresh peripheral blood yielded the PBMCs. The germline V gene has CDR1 MNHNS and CDR2 SASEGT. The CDR3 consists of 15 residues. The trim removed 5 bases at V and 6 bases at J, leaving 7 bases unmatched.

Sequencing was performed on blood. The V gene is TRBV6-1, the J gene TRBJ2-1; 10 bases map to TRBD2. The sequence was collected from an older woman with Graves' ophthalmopathy. The CDR3 nucleotides are TGTGCCAGCAGTTCTCCTAGCGGGAGAGGCAATGAGCAGTTCTTC. Encoded protein: CASSSPSGRGNEQFF.